These T cell receptor beta chains were read from a single sample in a study of T-cell memory formation after mild COVID-19. TCRdb reprocessed the 5' RACE reads via MiXCR and lists one record per CDR3 protein. The table lists 500,000 to 650,000 distinct CDR3 sequences, about 20% of them singletons. The sample was PBMCs or a T cell subset sorted from them (not recorded which). The source is an adult woman who had mild COVID-19 (a few samples of this study predate the infection). Cell type and time point are not known. The CDR3 runs from the conserved cysteine through the conserved F or W. A D gene is named only where the DNA matches it firmly. Expanded clones get a size class; other rows say once, few or many, or leave the size out.

cdr3_length,j_call,clone_size,d_call,v_call,cdr3_aa,cdr3_nt
15,TRBJ2-5,-,-,TRBV20-1,CSARALDWRQETQYF,TGCAGTGCTAGAGCCCTGGACTGGCGTCAAGAGACGCAGTACTTC
12,TRBJ1-4,-,-,TRBV2,CASSATNEKLFF,TGTGCCAGCAGTGCTACTAATGAAAAACTGTTTTTT
15,TRBJ1-5,-,-,TRBV4-1,CASSQDLGGRQPQHF,TGCGCCAGCAGCCAAGATCTGGGTGGACGCCAGCCCCAGCATTTT
15,TRBJ1-5,-,TRBD1,TRBV6-6,CASSPQGAMEQPQHF,TGTGCCAGCAGTCCACAGGGGGCAATGGAGCAGCCCCAGCATTTT
19,TRBJ2-6,-,TRBD1,TRBV5-1,CASTRTIGMTGSGANVLTF,TGCGCCAGCACCAGAACGATCGGGATGACAGGGTCCGGGGCCAACGTCCTGACTTTC
13,TRBJ2-5,-,-,TRBV6-5,CASSSGTGFTQYF,TGTGCCAGCAGTTCCGGGACGGGTTTTACCCAGTACTTC
12,TRBJ2-5,-,-,TRBV30,CAWSNGQETQYF,TGTGCCTGGAGTAACGGCCAAGAGACCCAGTACTTC
15,TRBJ2-1,few,TRBD1,TRBV7-8,CASSLLDRVRDEQFF,TGTGCCAGCAGCTTATTGGACAGGGTGAGAGATGAGCAGTTCTTC
13,TRBJ1-1,-,-,TRBV7-8,CASSYWAGTEAFF,TGTGCCAGCAGTTACTGGGCGGGCACTGAAGCTTTCTTT
13,TRBJ1-2,few,TRBD1,TRBV6-5,CASRGQGAGGYTF,TGTGCCAGCAGGGGACAGGGTGCTGGTGGCTACACCTTC
15,TRBJ2-2,few,-,TRBV30,CAWSPGQEIAGELFF,TGTGCCTGGAGCCCGGGACAAGAAATCGCCGGGGAGCTGTTTTTT
14,TRBJ2-7,few,-,TRBV29-1,CSVSWASGAGEQYF,TGCAGCGTTTCTTGGGCCAGCGGAGCTGGCGAGCAGTACTTC
23,TRBJ2-1,many,TRBD2,TRBV24-1,CATSDPPRAQRTSGRSTYNEQFF,TGTGCCACCAGTGACCCTCCCCGGGCCCAGAGGACTAGCGGGAGAAGCACCTACAATGAGCAGTTCTTC
13,TRBJ2-5,-,-,TRBV7-9,CASSPNAGETQYF,TGTGCCAGCAGCCCAAATGCGGGAGAGACCCAGTACTTC
14,TRBJ2-5,few,-,TRBV7-9,CASSLQGPQETQYF,TGTGCCAGCAGCTTACAGGGTCCCCAAGAGACCCAGTACTTC
12,TRBJ1-1,-,TRBD1,TRBV29-1,CSAKTGVTEAFF,TGCAGCGCAAAGACAGGGGTGACTGAAGCTTTCTTT
16,TRBJ2-3,-,TRBD1,TRBV24-1,CATSEPTGTSTDTQYF,TGTGCCACCAGTGAACCGACAGGGACGAGCACAGATACGCAGTATTTT
14,TRBJ1-2,many,-,TRBV27,CASKATEDFYGYTF,TGTGCCAGCAAAGCTACAGAAGACTTCTATGGCTACACCTTC
23,TRBJ2-3,-,TRBD2,TRBV7-2,CASSSLPLAGTSGRPSSTDTQYF,TGTGCCAGCAGCTCACTTCCTCTTGCCGGGACTAGCGGGAGGCCCTCTAGCACAGATACGCAGTATTTT
15,TRBJ1-5,-,-,TRBV12-5,CASGQSGAGPDPQHF,TGTGCTAGTGGTCAATCTGGGGCCGGACCCGATCCCCAGCATTTT
18,TRBJ2-2,once,TRBD2,TRBV11-3,CASSLEGLAGENTGELFF,TGTGCCAGCAGCTTAGAGGGACTAGCGGGAGAGAACACCGGGGAGCTGTTTTTT
13,TRBJ2-7,-,-,TRBV19,CASSIDLKNEQYF,TGTGCCAGTAGTATAGATCTTAAGAACGAGCAGTACTTC
18,TRBJ2-7,few,TRBD2,TRBV7-9,CASSFPKRELRSSYEQYF,TGTGCCAGCAGCTTTCCCAAGCGGGAGCTAAGGAGCTCCTACGAGCAGTACTTC
15,TRBJ1-2,-,-,TRBV12-3/TRBV12-4,CASSFGRGGNYGYTF,TGTGCCAGCAGTTTTGGAAGGGGCGGAAACTATGGCTACACCTTC
15,TRBJ2-7,many,TRBD2,TRBV6-2/TRBV6-3,CASNPSGSKSYEQYF,TGTGCCAGCAACCCGAGCGGGAGTAAATCCTACGAGCAGTACTTC
17,TRBJ2-3,few,-,TRBV7-6,CASSLSPRLATSDTQYF,TGTGCCAGCAGCTTATCCCCCCGTCTAGCGACCTCAGATACGCAGTATTTT
16,TRBJ1-2,-,-,TRBV7-8,CASSLVGRGPIYGYTF,TGTGCCAGCAGCTTAGTTGGCAGGGGACCGATCTATGGCTACACCTTC
17,TRBJ2-6,-,-,TRBV4-1,CASSQEWTNSGANVLTF,TGCGCCAGCAGCCAAGAGTGGACGAACTCTGGGGCCAACGTCCTGACTTTC
15,TRBJ1-1,-,-,TRBV27,CASSKNRDGDTEAFF,TGTGCCAGCAGTAAAAACCGGGACGGCGACACTGAAGCTTTCTTT
16,TRBJ1-3,few,-,TRBV29-1,CSATGTEGYPGNTIYF,TGCAGCGCTACCGGGACCGAGGGATACCCTGGAAACACCATATATTTT
16,TRBJ2-1,-,TRBD1,TRBV5-1,CASSLTGQGFYNEQFF,TGCGCCAGCAGCTTGACGGGACAGGGATTCTACAATGAGCAGTTCTTC
17,TRBJ2-3,-,-,TRBV7-8,CASSLAGSVESTDTQYF,TGTGCCAGCAGCTTAGCGGGATCCGTTGAAAGCACAGATACGCAGTATTTT
14,TRBJ2-7,once,TRBD1,TRBV30,CAWSSGTEPYEQYF,TGTGCCTGGAGTTCCGGGACAGAACCCTACGAGCAGTACTTC
13,TRBJ2-7,-,-,TRBV5-6,CASSSTYPYEQYF,TGTGCCAGCAGCTCGACCTACCCCTACGAGCAGTACTTC
13,TRBJ2-1,few,-,TRBV19,CASSIQGGNEQFF,TGTGCCAGTAGTATTCAGGGTGGAAATGAGCAGTTCTTC
17,TRBJ2-2,-,-,TRBV4-1,CASSQPGQLTYTGELFF,TGCGCCAGCAGCCAACCCGGACAGCTAACTTACACCGGGGAGCTGTTTTTT
17,TRBJ1-2,-,TRBD1,TRBV9,CASSVDPGTGVVYGYTF,TGTGCCAGCAGCGTAGACCCCGGGACAGGGGTTGTCTATGGCTACACCTTC
13,TRBJ2-7,-,-,TRBV7-9,CASTPMGYDEQYF,TGTGCCAGCACACCGATGGGGTATGACGAGCAGTACTTC
15,TRBJ2-1,many,TRBD2,TRBV18,CASSSILAGDLEQFF,TGTGCCAGCTCATCGATACTAGCGGGGGATCTTGAGCAGTTCTTC
16,TRBJ2-2,few,-,TRBV12-5,CASGLQGPLNTGELFF,TGTGCTAGTGGTTTGCAGGGCCCCCTCAACACCGGGGAGCTGTTTTTT
13,TRBJ2-7,few,-,TRBV5-1,CASLGGRAYEQYF,TGCGCCAGCTTGGGTGGCAGGGCCTACGAGCAGTACTTC
17,TRBJ2-7,few,-,TRBV5-5,CASSSPYRGPAPFEQYF,TGTGCCAGCAGCTCTCCCTATCGAGGGCCAGCCCCTTTCGAGCAGTACTTC
12,TRBJ1-1,few,-,TRBV12-3/TRBV12-4,CASSSWAIGAFF,TGTGCCAGCAGTTCATGGGCCATCGGAGCTTTCTTT
17,TRBJ1-2,-,TRBD1,TRBV7-9,CASSSGQDHGGVYGYTF,TGTGCCAGCAGCTCCGGACAGGACCATGGTGGAGTCTATGGCTACACCTTC
12,TRBJ2-7,-,-,TRBV19,CATSSRSYEQYF,TGTGCCACCTCATCCAGGAGCTACGAGCAGTACTTC
17,TRBJ2-2,few,-,TRBV6-5,CASSYSIASWDTGELFF,TGTGCCAGCAGTTACTCGATTGCCTCTTGGGACACCGGGGAGCTGTTTTTT
14,TRBJ2-1,-,TRBD2,TRBV19,CASNERGPYNEQFF,TGTGCCAGTAACGAGCGGGGACCCTACAATGAGCAGTTCTTC
12,TRBJ2-1,few,-,TRBV5-1,CASSMGDPVQFF,TGCGCCAGCAGCATGGGGGATCCGGTGCAGTTCTTC
13,TRBJ1-1,few,-,TRBV4-3,CASSQDEDTEAFF,TGCGCCAGCAGCCAAGATGAGGACACTGAAGCTTTCTTT
16,TRBJ2-6,-,-,TRBV9,CASSSRGNSGANVLTF,TGTGCCAGCAGCTCTCGGGGGAACTCTGGGGCCAACGTCCTGACTTTC
14,TRBJ1-4,-,-,TRBV4-1,CASSQVATNEKLFF,TGCGCCAGCAGCCAAGTTGCAACTAATGAAAAACTGTTTTTT
15,TRBJ1-5,many,-,TRBV27,CASSFSGARNQPQHF,TGTGCCAGCAGTTTTTCGGGGGCGCGGAATCAGCCCCAGCATTTT
12,TRBJ1-2,many,TRBD1,TRBV12-3/TRBV12-4,CASRQGVGGYTF,TGTGCCAGCAGGCAGGGGGTCGGTGGCTACACCTTC
13,TRBJ1-6,-,-,TRBV12-3/TRBV12-4,CASSFTGNSPLHF,TGTGCCAGCAGTTTTACAGGGAATTCACCCCTCCACTTT
16,TRBJ2-3,few,TRBD2,TRBV9,CASSVDGRALGDTQYF,TGTGCCAGCAGCGTAGATGGGAGGGCCCTGGGAGATACGCAGTATTTT
17,TRBJ2-1,few,-,TRBV5-5,CASSLESPFSSYNEQFF,TGTGCCAGCAGCTTGGAGTCACCCTTCAGCTCCTACAATGAGCAGTTCTTC
14,TRBJ2-7,-,TRBD1,TRBV5-6,CASSWRDRYYEQYF,TGTGCCAGCAGCTGGCGGGACAGGTACTACGAGCAGTACTTC